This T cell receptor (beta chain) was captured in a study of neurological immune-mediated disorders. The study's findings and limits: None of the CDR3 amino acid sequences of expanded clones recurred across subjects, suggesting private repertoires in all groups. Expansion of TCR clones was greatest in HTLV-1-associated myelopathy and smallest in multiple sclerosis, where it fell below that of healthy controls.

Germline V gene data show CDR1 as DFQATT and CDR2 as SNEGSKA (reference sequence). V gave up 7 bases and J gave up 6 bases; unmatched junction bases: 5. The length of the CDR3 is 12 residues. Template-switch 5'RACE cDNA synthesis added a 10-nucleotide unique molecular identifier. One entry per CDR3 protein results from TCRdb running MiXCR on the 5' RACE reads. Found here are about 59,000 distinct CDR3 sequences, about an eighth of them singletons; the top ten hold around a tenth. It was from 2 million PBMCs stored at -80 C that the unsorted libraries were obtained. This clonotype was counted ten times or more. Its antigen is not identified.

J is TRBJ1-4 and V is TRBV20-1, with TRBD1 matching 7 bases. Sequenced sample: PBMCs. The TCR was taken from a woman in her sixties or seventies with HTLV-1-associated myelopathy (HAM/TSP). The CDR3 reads CSVTGSDEKLFF. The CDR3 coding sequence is TGCAGTGTGACAGGGTCGGATGAAAAACTGTTTTTT.